This TCR beta chain was captured in a study of vaccination and CD4 T cells after COVID-19 (dated by TCRdb to between 2020 and 2023). Context from the whole study: SARS-CoV-2 positivity had been established in the convalescent patients by nasal swab PCR, and mild disease was recorded in nine or ten of these patients and severe disease in one. For stimulating the cultures, overlapping spike peptide pools were used, derived from SARS-CoV-2 as well as from the common cold coronaviruses HCoV-NL63, HCoV-OC43 and HCoV-229E. Two doses of either the Pfizer-BioNTech BNT162b2 vaccine (n=8) or the Moderna mRNA-1273 vaccine (n=2) were administered to participants. Six males and four females were included in the convalescent cohort, with two Hispanic individuals, seven Caucasians, two Asians and one multiracial person represented. In control cultures, a CEFX viral epitope pool was used as positive control, an HIV-1 Nef peptide pool was used as negative control, or no peptide was added. Post-COVID blood samples from convalescent patients were collected a median of around 110 days after diagnosis, with a range of roughly 35 to 180 days. Three convalescent patients gave samples both early after vaccination (day 14) and late after vaccination (days 161 to 241). The spike-specific CD4+ TCR repertoire was compared before and after mRNA vaccination in ten to eleven COVID-19 convalescent patients and a few infection-naive healthy vaccine recipients. Post-vaccine blood samples were taken a median of roughly 75 days after the second vaccine dose, with a range of 14 to 241 days.

The sample's time point label, in plain terms: late sampling 161 to 241 days after vaccination in a few convalescent patients. Interpreted using the paper, the treatment or condition label stands for: roughly 10-day PBMC culture with coronavirus spike peptide pools or control peptides (ViraFEST assay). The ViraFEST assay, used in the study, expanded antigen-specific T cells with peptide pools and then identified the expanded clonotypes through TCR sequencing. The convalescent patients' positive SARS-CoV-2 PCR tests fell between March and December 2020, which was before the Alpha, Beta and Delta variants emerged in the United States. PBMCs were cultured at around 2 million per well in IMDM supplemented with roughly 5% human AB serum and 9 to 10 IU/ml IL-2, with roughly 9.5 ug/ml peptide pools added. Half of the culture medium was replaced with fresh IL-2-containing medium on days 3 and 7. Once the cells had been in culture for less than 11 days, the EasySep CD4+ T cell isolation kit was used to isolate CD4+ T cells by negative selection. Ficoll-Paque Plus gradient centrifugation was used to isolate PBMCs from whole blood, and the isolated PBMCs were then either used fresh or cryopreserved at -140C. In general, triplicate wells were set up for every culture condition.

Findings and caveats that apply to the study as a whole: Nearly all vaccine-specific clones in convalescent patients (304 of 307) were mono-reactive for SARS-CoV-2 spike rather than cross-reactive with common cold coronaviruses. Among convalescent patients, a median about 86% of the SARS-CoV-2-reactive clones seen after vaccination appeared only after vaccination, which suggests priming specific to the vaccine. Although the median number of SARS-CoV-2-reactive clonotypes went up from roughly 20 after infection to about 38 after vaccination, the increase was not significant. The study included relatively few convalescent patients and did not analyze early timepoints after natural infection.

From the cysteine up to the phenylalanine, the CDR3 has a length of 14 residues. Of all the DNA, just the CDR3 is kept, 42 bases in frame from base 1. V drops 3 bases and J drops 1 base, leaving 9 bases in between. The germline V gene (reference sequence) yields SEHNR for CDR1 and FQNEAQ for CDR2. This clonotype occurred a few times. No cognate antigen has been identified for it. Per-base qualities were not stored, and no clone one base away is much larger. Libraries were prepared through PCR. TCR sequencing of DNA from cultured CD4+ T cells used the Oncomine TCR Beta short-read assay at the Johns Hopkins FTIC core. Genomic DNA was extracted from the cultured CD4+ T cells with the QIAamp micro DNA kit. The Oncomine TCR Beta libraries from cultured CD4+ T cells were pooled using unique dual indexes and then sequenced on an Illumina iSeq 100. For the original study's pipeline: Non-productive sequences were removed, and CDR3s not starting with C, not ending with F or W, or shorter than 7 amino acids were discarded. Antigen-specific clonotypes were identified using the MANAFEST web application through comparison of peptide-stimulated wells with reference and other culture wells. For a clone to be called positive, the clone needed an FDR below 0.05, an odds ratio above 5, and a productive frequency above 0.1% in at least two of three replicate wells. Clonotypes that were significantly expanded in both SARS-CoV-2 spike wells and at least one common cold coronavirus spike condition were defined as cross-reactive. Similarity between CDR3 sequences was evaluated in R version 3.6.1 using Levenshtein distances (stringdist) and unrooted phylogenetic trees (ape). TCRdb reprocessed the public reads (quality trimming at Q25 with fastp, clone calling with MiXCR) and kept in-frame beta chains. All rows with the same CDR3 protein become a single entry with the most common DNA and genes. The V and J calls and clone size come from TCRdb's table, not from the authors' own analysis. Counted in this sample were around 16,000 distinct CDR3 sequences; around 50% of them appeared once. Of the sample, more than 15% is held by the ten largest clones.

The sequenced sample was CD4+ T cells from blood, cultured in vitro, obtained about 7 months after SARS-CoV-2 vaccination. The receptor comes from a human donor who had recovered from COVID-19. This sequence uses TRBV7-9 and TRBJ1-1; possibly the D gene is TRBD1, per 5 matching bases. At the DNA level, the sequence is TGTGCCAGCAGCTTGGGGGGTACGAACACTGAAGCTTTCTTT. Its protein product is CASSLGGTNTEAFF.